The 25 T cell receptor beta chains reported below all come from one sample, sequenced in a study of OX40 agonist ivuxolimab in advanced cancers. This table comes from immunoSEQ multiplex PCR, and its TCRdb copy is limited to in-frame clones, with some not included. Of 60,000 to 70,000 clones in the sample, 75% to 90% were seen once. The sample was CD4+ or CD8+ T cells sorted from blood, taken in a trial of the OX40 agonist ivuxolimab. The receptors were gathered from an adult with an advanced solid tumor such as melanoma, head and neck, liver or kidney cancer.

This clone showed up just once. CDR3 sequence reads: CASSLVGGEQYF. The CDR3 DNA follows: TGTGCCAGCAGCTTAGTCGGGGGTGAGCAGTACTTC. The rearrangement uses TRBV11-3 and TRBJ2-7; tentative D call: TRBD2 (6 bases). Germline values: CDR1 SGHNT, CDR2 YENEEA. The V end lost 1 base, the J end lost 7 bases, and 8 bases lay between the germline ends. This CDR3 is built from 12 residues.

The chain uses TRBV9 and TRBJ2-7, with 8 bases identical to TRBD1. V was pared by 0 bases and J by 2 bases, with 4 bases of the junction left unmatched. CDR1 is SGDLS, CDR2 YYNGEE, per germline. There are 15 residues in the CDR3. CDR3 DNA sequence: TGTGCCAGCAGCGTAGGCCAGGGGGCCACCTACGAGCAGTACTTC. This codes for CASSVGQGATYEQYF.

This sequence joins TRBV6-6 and TRBJ2-7, with D tentatively TRBD1 (6 bases). V lost 6 bases and J 5 bases, leaving 14 bases between the germline ends. The CDR3 is 13 amino acids. Germline lookup yields CDR1 MNHNY and CDR2 SVGAGI (reference sequence). CDR3 residues: CASRTGTIHEQYF. The CDR3, as DNA: TGTGCCAGCAGGACCGGGACAATCCACGAGCAGTACTTC.

The chain is built from TRBV7-8 and TRBJ2-7, with 8 bases matching TRBD2. The ends lost 3 bases at V and 4 bases at J; junction bases unmatched: 5. Germline lookup yields CDR1 SGHVS and CDR2 FQNEAQ. The CDR3 consists of 14 residues. The CDR3 loop reads CASSFREGPYEQYF. For the CDR3, the DNA is TGTGCCAGCAGCTTCCGGGAGGGCCCTTACGAGCAGTACTTC.

This chain links TRBV23-1 with TRBJ2-5; D possibly uses TRBD1 or TRBD2 (7 bases each). TRBV23-1 is flagged as an ORF with uncertain function. This CDR3 region has 15 residues. V was clipped by 0 bases and J by 5 bases, with 13 bases between them. CDR3 in amino acids: CASSQSAGGGETQYF. Written as DNA, the CDR3 is TGCGCCAGCAGTCAATCGGCAGGGGGAGGGGAGACCCAGTACTTC.

The chain links TRBV28 to TRBJ1-1; D unclear. CDR1 and CDR2 (germline): MDHEN, SYDVKM. This CDR3 is built from 15 residues. Trimming took 6 bases from V and 0 from J, leaving 14 bases between them. DNA for the CDR3: TGTGCCAGCAGACCCCAGGCGCCCATGAACACTGAAGCTTTCTTT. Translated: CASRPQAPMNTEAFF.

The rearrangement uses TRBV12-5 and TRBJ2-3; D not certain. Germline V lookup: CDR1 LGHNT, CDR2 FRNRAP. This CDR3 contains 14 residues. V lost 3 bases and J lost 0, with 7 bases in between. The CDR3 nucleotides read TGTGCTAGTGGTTTTTTCGGGAGCACAGATACGCAGTATTTT. It encodes CASGFFGSTDTQYF. The variable domain in full, completed from reference TRBV12-5 and TRBJ2-3, reads DARVTQTPRHKVTEMGQEVTMRCQPILGHNTVFWYRQTMMQGLELLAYFRNRAPLDDSGMPKDRFSAEMPDATLATLKIQPSEPRDSAVYFCASGFFGSTDTQYFGPGTRLTVL.

V usage is TRBV6-6 and J usage is TRBJ1-2, with TRBD1 as a possible D gene (5 bases). Per germline, CDR1 MNHNY and CDR2 SVGAGI (reference sequence). The CDR3 totals 14 residues. The ends were cut back, 6 bases at V and 4 bases at J, with 15 bases in the middle. The CDR3 region has the DNA TGTGCCAGCAGCGGGACGGAAGGTTCCTATGGCTACACCTTC. It translates to CASSGTEGSYGYTF.

This chain joins TRBV28 and TRBJ2-7; D is possibly TRBD2 (6 bases). Germline CDR1 is MDHEN and CDR2 is SYDVKM. V shed 5 bases and J shed 3 bases, with 14 bases lying between them. The CDR3 length is 14 residues. The CDR3 loop reads CASSTRGSGYEQYF. DNA for the CDR3: TGTGCCAGCAGTACCCGGGGTAGCGGCTACGAGCAGTACTTC.

In its sample, this clone was seen once. V and J are TRBV7-9 and TRBJ1-2; perhaps TRBD1 as D (6 bases). The germline gives CDR1 SEHNR, CDR2 FQNEAQ (reference sequence). The CDR3 sequence is 14 residues long. The germline V and J ends were trimmed by 5 bases and 5 bases, with 15 bases remaining between them. The CDR3 nucleotides are TGTGCCAGCAGCCCCGGACAGCCCTTATATGGCTACACCTTC. Amino acids: CASSPGQPLYGYTF. Supplemented by reference TRBV7-9 and TRBJ1-2, the full variable domain reads DTGVSQNPRHKITKRGQNVTFRCDPISEHNRLYWYRQTLGQGPEFLTYFQNEAQLEKSRLLSDRFSAERPKGSFSTLEIQRTEQGDSAMYLCASSPGQPLYGYTFGSGTRLTVV.

V gene TRBV28 combines with J gene TRBJ1-6; D uncertain. V lost 6 bases to trimming and J lost 8 bases, with 11 bases between them. CDR1 MDHEN and CDR2 SYDVKM come from the germline V gene. CDR3 size: 13 residues. The CDR3 bases are TGTGCCAGCAGGATGACGGGAGATTCACCCCTCCACTTT. This codes for CASRMTGDSPLHF.

The genes are TRBV6-5 and TRBJ2-7; TRBD1 might be the D (6 bases). Germline CDR1 MNHEY, CDR2 SVGAGI. The V gene lost 6 bases and the J gene lost 0 bases, with 15 bases spanning the gap. The CDR3 has 15 amino acids. The CDR3 nucleotides read TGTGCCAGCAGGCAGACTCGGGACATCTCCTACGAGCAGTACTTC. It specifies CASRQTRDISYEQYF.

This chain joins TRBV11-2 and TRBJ2-2, with 8 nucleotides matching TRBD2. The CDR3 has 15 amino acids. Per germline, CDR1 SGHAT and CDR2 FQNNGV. With V trimmed by 5 bases and J by 9 bases, 11 bases remained unmatched. The CDR3, as DNA: TGTGCCAGCAGCGACCCATCTAGCGGGCGAAGGGAGCTGTTTTTT. The encoded protein is CASSDPSSGRRELFF. The full variable domain, completed using reference TRBV11-2 and TRBJ2-2, is EAGVAQSPRYKIIEKRQSVAFWCNPISGHATLYWYQQILGQGPKLLIQFQNNGVVDDSQLPKDRFSAERLKGVDSTLKIQPAKLEDSAVYLCASSDPSSGRRELFFGEGSRLTVL.

The chain employs TRBV10-3 and TRBJ1-4; TRBD1 agrees at 10 bases. The CDR3 sequence is 16 residues long. Trimming removed 5 bases from V and 3 bases from J; junction bases left unmatched: 6. Germline CDR1 reads ENHRY; CDR2 reads SYGVKD. CDR3 in amino acids: CAISPGQGLSNEKLFF. CDR3 DNA: TGTGCCATCAGTCCGGGACAGGGGCTTTCTAATGAAAAACTGTTTTTT.

The J gene is TRBJ2-1, the V gene TRBV10-3; 8 positions match TRBD2. CDR1 is ENHRY, CDR2 SYGVKD, per germline. The CDR3 loop spans 15 amino acids. Losses at the gene ends were 4 bases for V and 2 bases for J; bases not matched to a gene: 4. CDR3 amino acids: CAISASGRAYNEQFF. The CDR3 DNA reads as TGTGCCATCAGTGCGAGCGGGAGAGCCTACAATGAGCAGTTCTTC.

The chain uses TRBV6-6 and TRBJ1-1; D remains ambiguous. Trimming removed 2 bases from V and 4 bases from J, with 14 bases in between. The germline gives CDR1 MNHNY, CDR2 SVGAGI (reference sequence). The CDR3 length is 15 residues. In DNA form, the CDR3 reads TGTGCCAGCAGTTACCGGAGTCAGCGAGGCACTGAAGCTTTCTTT. Translated: CASSYRSQRGTEAFF.

The J gene is TRBJ1-3, the V gene TRBV14; D is uncertain. The V and J ends lost 2 bases and 0 bases respectively, with 11 bases between them. The CDR3 runs to 16 residues. The germline gives CDR1 SGHDN, CDR2 FVKESK. CDR3 sequence (DNA): TGTGCCAGCAGCCAATATTCGGGGAACTCTGGAAACACCATATATTTT. Translating it yields CASSQYSGNSGNTIYF.

The J gene is TRBJ2-7, the V gene TRBV11-2; D possibly corresponds to TRBD2 (7 bases). This CDR3 has 15 residues. Germline CDR1 SGHAT, CDR2 FQNNGV. Trimming stripped 4 bases from V and 4 bases from J, with 17 bases between. CDR3 loop: CASSSQRGGAYEQYF. The CDR3 DNA reads TGTGCCAGCAGCTCCCAGCGCGGGGGCGCGTACGAGCAGTACTTC.

This chain joins TRBV2 and TRBJ1-6; D unclear. Germline loops: CDR1 SNHLY, CDR2 FYNNEI. V was shortened by 3 bases and J by 8 bases, with 14 bases between the two germline ends. This CDR3 is 15 amino acids long. The CDR3 DNA sequence: TGTGCCAGCAGTGATAGGACCCCTGGGCATTCACCCCTCCACTTT. It encodes CASSDRTPGHSPLHF.

The rearrangement links TRBV7-3 to TRBJ2-1; D might be TRBD1 (6 bases). The V gene's germline CDR1 is SGHTA and CDR2 FQGTGA. Trimming left V 5 bases short and J 0 bases short, with 11 bases between. This CDR3 contains 15 residues. CDR3 protein: CASSLQGSSYNEQFF. CDR3 DNA sequence: TGTGCCAGCAGCCTTCAGGGGAGCTCCTACAATGAGCAGTTCTTC.

This chain connects TRBV19 to TRBJ2-7; 10 nucleotides line up with TRBD2. The CDR3 covers 21 residues. Per germline, CDR1 LNHDA and CDR2 SQIVND (reference sequence). Losses at the gene ends were 5 bases for V and 4 bases for J; bases not matched to a gene: 26. The CDR3 region is CASSPAERGGSLAFASYEQYF. CDR3 DNA sequence: TGTGCCAGTAGTCCAGCGGAGCGGGGGGGCTCCCTAGCCTTTGCATCTTACGAGCAGTACTTC.

CDR3 in amino acids: CATSRGKGGFATEAFF. The CDR3 bases are TGTGCCACCAGCAGAGGTAAAGGGGGTTTTGCCACTGAAGCTTTCTTT. The chain is built from TRBV15 and TRBJ1-1, with a tentative D call TRBD1 (6 bases). Germline V lookup: CDR1 LNHNV, CDR2 YYDKDF (reference sequence). The CDR3 length is 16 residues. V was cut by 1 base and J by 4 bases, with 16 bases left in between.

The CDR3 DNA sequence: TGTGCCAGCAGCTTCGGCAGGAGCTCCTACGAGCAGTACTTC. Protein product: CASSFGRSSYEQYF. The chain uses TRBV7-2 and TRBJ2-7; D remains unclear. The CDR3 sequence is 14 residues long. From germline, CDR1 is SGHTA and CDR2 FQGNSA. V was shortened by 3 bases and J by 0 bases, with 9 bases between the two germline ends.

This clone was counted between two and nine times. The V call is TRBV10-1, the J call TRBJ2-7, with 7 bases aligning to TRBD1. The CDR3 runs 14 residues. Per germline, CDR1 WNHNN and CDR2 SYGVQD (reference sequence). Trimming cost V 2 bases and J 3 bases; bases outside gene matches: 4. CDR3 nucleotides: TGCGCCAGCAGTGAGGGGACAGAGCTCTACGAGCAGTACTTC. Translating it yields CASSEGTELYEQYF.

The V call is TRBV4-1, the J call TRBJ2-5; 10 bases agree with TRBD2. CDR1 and CDR2 from the germline V gene are MGHRA and YSYEKL. V dropped 6 bases and J dropped 2; count of bases not matched to a gene: 6. The CDR3 extends over 15 amino acids. Here the CDR3 reads CASSPSGGSQETQYF. CDR3 in DNA: TGCGCCAGCAGTCCTAGCGGGGGCTCTCAAGAGACCCAGTACTTC.